This TCR beta chain was identified in a study of shared clonotypes between healthy human individuals. Overall study results and limits: Non-shared clonotypes showed lower generation probabilities than clonotypes common to all four donors.

CDR1 is SGHTA and CDR2 is FQGNSA in the germline V gene. CDR3 size: 13 residues. Trimming took 6 bases from V and 4 from J, leaving 12 bases between them. Details on this clone: Its target is unknown.

Produced via immunoSEQ multiplex PCR; TCRdb's table is partial and in-frame only. The data contain about 2.3 million clones, 85% to 95% of them seen just once; the ten biggest clones take up around 0.38%. The chain has TRBV7-2 and TRBJ1-1, with D unclear. The TCR sequence derives from a man between 18 and 35 years old in good health. Some clones in this sample may be carry-over from other donors' samples. Source material: naive CD4+ T cells from PBMCs. Subset noted: CD45RA+ positively selected. DNA of the CDR3: TGTGCCAGCAGGGGCCTCCGGGGCACTGAAGCTTTCTTT. It codes for CASRGLRGTEAFF.